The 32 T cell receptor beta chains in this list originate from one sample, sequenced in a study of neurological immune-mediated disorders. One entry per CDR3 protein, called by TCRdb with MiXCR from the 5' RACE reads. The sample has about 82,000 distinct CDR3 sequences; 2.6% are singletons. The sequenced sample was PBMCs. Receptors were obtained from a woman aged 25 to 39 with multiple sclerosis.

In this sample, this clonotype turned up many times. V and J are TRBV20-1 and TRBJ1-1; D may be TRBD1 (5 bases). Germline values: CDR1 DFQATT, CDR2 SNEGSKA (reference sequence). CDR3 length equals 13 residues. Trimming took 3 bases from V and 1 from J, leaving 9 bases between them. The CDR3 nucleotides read TGCAGTGCTAGGCCGGGGCAGAACACTGAAGCTTTCTTT. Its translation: CSARPGQNTEAFF.

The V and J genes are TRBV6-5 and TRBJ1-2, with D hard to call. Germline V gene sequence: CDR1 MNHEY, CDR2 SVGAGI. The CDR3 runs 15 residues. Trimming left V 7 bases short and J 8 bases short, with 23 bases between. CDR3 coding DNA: TGTGCCAGCATCCCGGACCCGGACGGCTTAAGGGGCTACACCTTC. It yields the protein CASIPDPDGLRGYTF.

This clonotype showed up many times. CDR3 loop: CASSSPFTELSSYEQYF. In DNA, the CDR3 is TGTGCCAGCAGTTCCCCTTTTACCGAGCTGTCCTCCTACGAGCAGTACTTC. The rearrangement joins TRBV28 to TRBJ2-7; D not resolved. In germline, CDR1 is MDHEN, CDR2 SYDVKM. This CDR3 is 17 amino acids long. Trimming left V 4 bases short and J 0 bases short, with 19 bases between.

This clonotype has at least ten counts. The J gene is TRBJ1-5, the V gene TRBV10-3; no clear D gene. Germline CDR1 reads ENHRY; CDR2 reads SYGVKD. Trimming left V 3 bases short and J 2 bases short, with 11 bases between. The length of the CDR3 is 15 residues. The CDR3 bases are TGTGCCATCAGTGAACACGAGGGTGGCAATCAGCCCCAGCATTTT. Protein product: CAISEHEGGNQPQHF.

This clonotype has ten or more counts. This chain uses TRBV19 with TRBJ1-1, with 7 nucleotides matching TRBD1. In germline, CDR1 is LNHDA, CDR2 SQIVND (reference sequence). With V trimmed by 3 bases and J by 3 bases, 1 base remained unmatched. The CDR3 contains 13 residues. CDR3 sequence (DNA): TGTGCCAGTAGTATGCAGGGGGACACTGAAGCTTTCTTT. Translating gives CASSMQGDTEAFF.

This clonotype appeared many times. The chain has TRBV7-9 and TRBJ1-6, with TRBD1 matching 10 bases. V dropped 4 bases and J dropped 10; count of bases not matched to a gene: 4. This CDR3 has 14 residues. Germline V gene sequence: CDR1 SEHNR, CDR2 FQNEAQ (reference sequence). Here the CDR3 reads CASSSGQGRSPLHF. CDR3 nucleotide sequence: TGTGCCAGCAGCTCGGGACAGGGGCGGTCACCCCTCCACTTT.

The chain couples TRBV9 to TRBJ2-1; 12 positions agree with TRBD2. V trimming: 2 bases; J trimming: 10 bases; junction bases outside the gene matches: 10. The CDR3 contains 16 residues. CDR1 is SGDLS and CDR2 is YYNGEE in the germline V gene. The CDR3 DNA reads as TGTGCCAGCAGCGTCGATCGGACTAGCGGGATCATAGAGCAGTTCTTC. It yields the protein CASSVDRTSGIIEQFF.

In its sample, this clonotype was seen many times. The CDR3 nucleotides are TGCAGTGCTAGCCCCTCCGGGACGAGAATTCTGGAGACCCAGTACTTC. Its translation: CSASPSGTRILETQYF. This chain joins TRBV20-1 and TRBJ2-5, with D perhaps given as TRBD1 or TRBD2 (5 bases each). The germline V gene has CDR1 DFQATT and CDR2 SNEGSKA (reference sequence). V was cut by 3 bases and J by 5 bases, with 22 bases left in between. The CDR3 consists of 16 residues.

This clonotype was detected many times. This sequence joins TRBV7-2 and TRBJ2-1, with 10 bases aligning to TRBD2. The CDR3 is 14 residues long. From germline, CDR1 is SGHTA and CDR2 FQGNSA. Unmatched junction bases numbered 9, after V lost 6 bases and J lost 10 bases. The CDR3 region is CASSSSSGSREQFF. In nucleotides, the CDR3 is TGTGCCAGCAGTTCTTCTAGCGGGAGTCGGGAGCAGTTCTTC.

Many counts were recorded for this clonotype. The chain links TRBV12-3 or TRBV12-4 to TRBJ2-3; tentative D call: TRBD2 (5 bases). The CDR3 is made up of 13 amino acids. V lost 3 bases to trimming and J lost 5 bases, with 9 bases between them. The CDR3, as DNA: TGTGCCAGCAGTTTGGACTTTAAAGATACGCAGTATTTT. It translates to CASSLDFKDTQYF.

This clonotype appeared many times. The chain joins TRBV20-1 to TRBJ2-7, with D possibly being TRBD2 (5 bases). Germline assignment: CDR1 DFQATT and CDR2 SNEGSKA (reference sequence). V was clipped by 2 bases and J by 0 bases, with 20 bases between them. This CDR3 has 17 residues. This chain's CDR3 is CSARRLSGGPSSYEQYF. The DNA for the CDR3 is TGCAGTGCTAGAAGGTTAAGTGGAGGCCCCTCCTCCTACGAGCAGTACTTC.

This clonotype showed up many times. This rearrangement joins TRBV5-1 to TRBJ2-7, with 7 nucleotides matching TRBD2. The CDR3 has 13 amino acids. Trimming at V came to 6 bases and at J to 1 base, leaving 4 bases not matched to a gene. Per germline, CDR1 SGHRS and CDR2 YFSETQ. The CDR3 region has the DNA TGCGCCAGCAAGGCGGGAGAGTCCTACGAGCAGTACTTC. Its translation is CASKAGESYEQYF.

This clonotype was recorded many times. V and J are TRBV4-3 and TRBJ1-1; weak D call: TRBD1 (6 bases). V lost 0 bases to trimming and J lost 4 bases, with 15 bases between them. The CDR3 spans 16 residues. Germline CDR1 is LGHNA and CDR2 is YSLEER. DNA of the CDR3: TGCGCCAGCAGCCAAGATCCGGGGGGCGGTGGCACTGAAGCTTTCTTT. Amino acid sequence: CASSQDPGGGGTEAFF.

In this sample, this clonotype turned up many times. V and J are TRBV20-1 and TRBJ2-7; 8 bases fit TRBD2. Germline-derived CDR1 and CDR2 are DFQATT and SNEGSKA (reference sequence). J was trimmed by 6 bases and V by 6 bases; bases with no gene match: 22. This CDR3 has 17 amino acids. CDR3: CSAKGYGRATGSGEQYF. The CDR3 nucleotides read TGCAGTGCAAAGGGGTACGGGAGGGCCACGGGGTCGGGCGAGCAGTACTTC.

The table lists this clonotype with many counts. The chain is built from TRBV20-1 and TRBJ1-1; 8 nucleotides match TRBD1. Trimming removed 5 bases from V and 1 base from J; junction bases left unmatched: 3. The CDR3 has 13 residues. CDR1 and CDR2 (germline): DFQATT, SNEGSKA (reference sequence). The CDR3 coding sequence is TGCAGTGCTTTCGGACAGGGGAACACTGAAGCTTTCTTT. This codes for CSAFGQGNTEAFF.

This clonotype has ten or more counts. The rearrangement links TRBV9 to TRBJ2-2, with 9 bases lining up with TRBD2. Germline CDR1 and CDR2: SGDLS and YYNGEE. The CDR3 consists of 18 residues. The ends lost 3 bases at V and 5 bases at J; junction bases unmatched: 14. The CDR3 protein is CASSASRVAGVRTGELFF. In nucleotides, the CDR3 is TGTGCCAGCAGCGCGAGCAGAGTAGCGGGAGTAAGGACCGGGGAGCTGTTTTTT.

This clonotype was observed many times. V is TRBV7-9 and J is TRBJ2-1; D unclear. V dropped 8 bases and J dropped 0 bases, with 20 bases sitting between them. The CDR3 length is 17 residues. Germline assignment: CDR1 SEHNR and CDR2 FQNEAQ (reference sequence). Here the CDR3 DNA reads TGTGCCAGCGACCCCGAGTCTGGCTGGAGCTCCTACAATGAGCAGTTCTTC. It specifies CASDPESGWSSYNEQFF. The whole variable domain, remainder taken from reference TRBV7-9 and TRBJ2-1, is DTGVSQNPRHKITKRGQNVTFRCDPISEHNRLYWYRQTLGQGPEFLTYFQNEAQLEKSRLLSDRFSAERPKGSFSTLEIQRTEQGDSAMYLCASDPESGWSSYNEQFFGPGTRLTVL.

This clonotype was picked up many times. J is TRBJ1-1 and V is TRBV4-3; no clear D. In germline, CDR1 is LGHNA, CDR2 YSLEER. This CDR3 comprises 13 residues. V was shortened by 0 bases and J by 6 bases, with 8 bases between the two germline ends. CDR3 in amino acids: CASSQDRSAEAFF. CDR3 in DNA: TGCGCCAGCAGCCAAGATAGGAGCGCTGAAGCTTTCTTT.

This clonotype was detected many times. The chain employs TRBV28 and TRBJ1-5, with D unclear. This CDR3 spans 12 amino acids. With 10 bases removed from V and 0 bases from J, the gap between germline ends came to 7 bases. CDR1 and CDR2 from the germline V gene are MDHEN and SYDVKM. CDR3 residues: CATTSSNQPQHF. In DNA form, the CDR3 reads TGTGCCACCACAAGTAGCAATCAGCCCCAGCATTTT.

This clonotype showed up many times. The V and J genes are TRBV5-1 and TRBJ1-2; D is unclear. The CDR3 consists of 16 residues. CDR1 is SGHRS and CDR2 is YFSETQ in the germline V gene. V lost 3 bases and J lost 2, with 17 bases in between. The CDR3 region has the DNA TGCGCCAGCAGCTCTGGCACCGGGGTGGTGAACTATGGCTACACCTTC. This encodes CASSSGTGVVNYGYTF.

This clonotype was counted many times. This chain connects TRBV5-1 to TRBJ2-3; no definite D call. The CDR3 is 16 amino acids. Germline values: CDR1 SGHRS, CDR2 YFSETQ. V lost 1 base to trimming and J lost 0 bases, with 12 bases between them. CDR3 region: CASSLREPSSTDTQYF. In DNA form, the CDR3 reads TGCGCCAGCAGCTTGAGGGAACCTTCTAGCACAGATACGCAGTATTTT. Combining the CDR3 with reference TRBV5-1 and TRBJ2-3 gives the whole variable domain KAGVTQTPRYLIKTRGQQVTLSCSPISGHRSVSWYQQTPGQGLQFLFEYFSETQRNKGNFPGRFSGRQFSNSRSEMNVSTLELGDSALYLCASSLREPSSTDTQYFGPGTRLTVL.

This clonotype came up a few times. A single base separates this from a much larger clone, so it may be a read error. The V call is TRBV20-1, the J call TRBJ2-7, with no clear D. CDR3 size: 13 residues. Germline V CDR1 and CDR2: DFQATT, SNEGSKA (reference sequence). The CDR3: CSARSVGSYEQYF. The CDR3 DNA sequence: TGCAGCGCGCGTTCAGTGGGGTCCTACGAGCAGTACTTC.

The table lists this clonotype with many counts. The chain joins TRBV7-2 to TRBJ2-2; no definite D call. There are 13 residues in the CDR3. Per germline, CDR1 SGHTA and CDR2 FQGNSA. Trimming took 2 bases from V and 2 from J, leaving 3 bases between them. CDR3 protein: CASSLSNTGELFF. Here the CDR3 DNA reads TGTGCCAGCAGCTTATCAAACACCGGGGAGCTGTTTTTT.

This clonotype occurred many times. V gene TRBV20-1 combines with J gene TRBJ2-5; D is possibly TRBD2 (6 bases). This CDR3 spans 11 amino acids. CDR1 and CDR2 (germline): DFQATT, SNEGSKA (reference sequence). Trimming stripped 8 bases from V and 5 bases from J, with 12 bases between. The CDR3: CSTPAGETQYF. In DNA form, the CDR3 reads TGCAGTACCCCCGCGGGGGAGACCCAGTACTTC.

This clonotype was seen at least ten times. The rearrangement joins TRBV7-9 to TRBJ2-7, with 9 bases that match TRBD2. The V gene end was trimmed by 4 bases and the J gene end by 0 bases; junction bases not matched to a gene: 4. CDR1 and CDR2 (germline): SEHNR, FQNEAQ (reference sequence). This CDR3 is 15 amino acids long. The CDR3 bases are TGTGCCAGCAGCTCTCTTAGCGGGGGCTCCTACGAGCAGTACTTC. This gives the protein CASSSLSGGSYEQYF.

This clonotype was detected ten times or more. The CDR3 DNA is TGTGCCAGCAGCTCCCTAGGGGAGACCTACAATGAGCAGTTCTTC. It translates to CASSSLGETYNEQFF. V and J are TRBV7-9 and TRBJ2-1, with D perhaps TRBD1 or TRBD2 (5 bases each). Trimming removed 4 bases at V and 2 bases at J, with 12 bases between. The CDR3 consists of 15 residues. Germline V gene sequence: CDR1 SEHNR, CDR2 FQNEAQ (reference sequence).

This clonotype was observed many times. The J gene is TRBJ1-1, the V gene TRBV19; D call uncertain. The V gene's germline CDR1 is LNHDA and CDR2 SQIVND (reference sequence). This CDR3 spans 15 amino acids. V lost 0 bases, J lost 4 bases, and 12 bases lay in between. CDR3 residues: CASSIEGIRLTEAFF. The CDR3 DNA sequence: TGTGCCAGTAGTATAGAAGGCATTCGACTCACTGAAGCTTTCTTT. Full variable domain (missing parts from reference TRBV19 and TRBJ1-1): DGGITQSPKYLFRKEGQNVTLSCEQNLNHDAMYWYRQDPGQGLRLIYYSQIVNDFQKGDIAEGYSVSREKKESFPLTVTSAQKNPTAFYLCASSIEGIRLTEAFFGQGTRLTVV.

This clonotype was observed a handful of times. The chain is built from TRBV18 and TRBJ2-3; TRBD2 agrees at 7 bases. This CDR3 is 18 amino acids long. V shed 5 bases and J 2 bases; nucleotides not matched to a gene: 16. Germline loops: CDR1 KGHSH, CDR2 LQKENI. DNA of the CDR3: TGTGCCAGCTCAGAGCCGGGGCGGGGGACGCTCCACACAGATACGCAGTATTTT. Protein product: CASSEPGRGTLHTDTQYF.

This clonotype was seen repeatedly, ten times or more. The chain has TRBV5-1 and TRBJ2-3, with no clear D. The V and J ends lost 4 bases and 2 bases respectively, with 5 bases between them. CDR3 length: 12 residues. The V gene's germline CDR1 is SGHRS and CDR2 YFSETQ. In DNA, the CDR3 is TGCGCCAGCAGCCTGACCACAGATACGCAGTATTTT. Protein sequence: CASSLTTDTQYF.

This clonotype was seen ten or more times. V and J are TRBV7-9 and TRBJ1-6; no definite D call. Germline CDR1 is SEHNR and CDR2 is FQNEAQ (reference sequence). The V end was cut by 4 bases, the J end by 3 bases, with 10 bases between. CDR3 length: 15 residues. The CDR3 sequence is CASSSVSGYNSPLHF. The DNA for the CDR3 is TGTGCCAGCAGCTCCGTCTCAGGCTATAATTCACCCCTCCACTTT.

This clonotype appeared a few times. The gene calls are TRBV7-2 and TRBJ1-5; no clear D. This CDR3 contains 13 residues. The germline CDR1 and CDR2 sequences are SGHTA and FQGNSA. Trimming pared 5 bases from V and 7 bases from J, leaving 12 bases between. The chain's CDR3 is CASSQQERQPQHF. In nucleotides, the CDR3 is TGTGCCAGCAGCCAGCAGGAAAGGCAGCCCCAGCATTTT. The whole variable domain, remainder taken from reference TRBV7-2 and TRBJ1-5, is GAGVSQSPSNKVTEKGKDVELRCDPISGHTALYWYRQSLGQGLEFLIYFQGNSAPDKSGLPSDRFSAERTGGSVSTLTIQRTQQEDSAVYLCASSQQERQPQHFGDGTRLSIL.

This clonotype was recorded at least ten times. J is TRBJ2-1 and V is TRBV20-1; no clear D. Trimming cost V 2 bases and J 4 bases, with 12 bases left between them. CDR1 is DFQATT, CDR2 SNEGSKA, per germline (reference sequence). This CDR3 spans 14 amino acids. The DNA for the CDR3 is TGCAGTGCTAGACCGCGAGTAGGGTACAATGAGCAGTTCTTC. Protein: CSARPRVGYNEQFF.